What follows are 10 T cell receptor beta chains derived from one specimen sequenced in a study of T cell changes during pregnancy in multiple sclerosis. Clones were read by immunoSEQ multiplex PCR, and TCRdb kept only the in-frame ones, dropping some. The sample gives 35,000 to 50,000 clones, 90% to 95% of which show up once; approximately 0.46% is in the top ten. The sequenced sample was CD4+ T cells from peripheral blood mononuclear cells, obtained in the third trimester of pregnancy. Receptors originate from a female donor in good health, enrolled as a control in a pregnancy study.

The rearrangement uses TRBV5-1 and TRBJ2-1, with 9 nucleotides matching TRBD2. The CDR3 covers 17 residues. CDR1 is SGHRS and CDR2 is YFSETQ in the germline V gene. Germline trimming cut 4 bases from V and 6 bases from J; bases unmatched to any gene: 14. The CDR3, as DNA: TGCGCCAGCAGCCAGATACCTAGCGGGATGGGTGTCAATGAGCAGTTCTTC. This encodes CASSQIPSGMGVNEQFF.

CDR3 sequence (DNA): TGCGCCAGCAGCACGACAGGGGGGAACACTGAAGCTTTCTTT. Encoded protein: CASSTTGGNTEAFF. V and J are TRBV5-1 and TRBJ1-1, with 9 bases matching TRBD1. The CDR3 contains 14 residues. CDR1 and CDR2 (germline): SGHRS, YFSETQ. V was pared by 4 bases and J by 1 base, with 2 bases of the junction left unmatched.

The chain has TRBV4-2 and TRBJ1-6; D is unclear. V was cut by 0 bases and J by 11 bases, with 8 bases left in between. Germline CDR1 and CDR2: LGHNA and YNFKEQ. The length of the CDR3 is 13 residues. The CDR3 DNA reads TGTGCCAGCAGCCAAGATCTAGTGCCACCCCTCCACTTT. Encoded protein: CASSQDLVPPLHF.

This chain links TRBV11-2 with TRBJ2-3, with a possible D match to TRBD2 (6 bases). Germline V gives CDR1 SGHAT, CDR2 FQNNGV. Trimming pared 5 bases from V and 7 bases from J, leaving 10 bases between. The CDR3 totals 12 residues. The CDR3 DNA reads TGTGCCAGCAGCGCCGGGGGTTATACGCAGTATTTT. Residues: CASSAGGYTQYF.

This chain joins TRBV6-1 and TRBJ1-1; 7 bases are a match to TRBD1. Germline V gene sequence: CDR1 MNHNS, CDR2 SASEGT. This CDR3 is built from 15 residues. V gave up 1 base and J gave up 1 base; unmatched junction bases: 3. The CDR3 sequence: CASSEEGQKNTEAFF. DNA for the CDR3: TGTGCCAGCAGTGAAGAGGGACAGAAGAACACTGAAGCTTTCTTT.

This chain links TRBV19 with TRBJ1-4; TRBD1 is a possible D gene (5 bases). V was trimmed by 3 bases and J by 3 bases, leaving 8 bases between them. CDR3 length: 14 residues. Germline CDR1 and CDR2: LNHDA and SQIVND (reference sequence). The CDR3 DNA sequence: TGTGCCAGTAGTATGGGGGGAGCTAATGAAAAACTGTTTTTT. The encoded protein is CASSMGGANEKLFF.

The chain is built from TRBV25-1 and TRBJ2-7; a possible D gene is TRBD2 (5 bases). Trimming took 0 bases from V and 2 from J, leaving 8 bases between them. Germline V CDR1 and CDR2: MGHDK, SYGVNS. CDR3 length: 14 residues. CDR3 in amino acids: CASSEYRGTYEQYF. The CDR3 nucleotides read TGTGCCAGCAGTGAATATCGGGGAACCTACGAGCAGTACTTC.

This clone was observed a single time. This chain uses TRBV29-1 with TRBJ2-2, with D maybe TRBD1 (6 bases). The V end was cut by 7 bases, the J end by 1 base, with 10 bases between. Per the germline V gene, CDR1 is SQVTM and CDR2 is ANQGSEA. The CDR3 sequence is 13 residues long. This CDR3 reads CSAGRGNTGELFF. CDR3 DNA sequence: TGCAGCGCCGGCAGGGGGAACACCGGGGAGCTGTTTTTT.

In its sample, this clone was seen a few times. This sequence joins TRBV7-2 and TRBJ2-7; D is perhaps TRBD2 (6 bases). The CDR3 covers 16 residues. The V end was cut by 5 bases, the J end by 2 bases, with 19 bases between. Germline loops: CDR1 SGHTA, CDR2 FQGNSA. CDR3 DNA sequence: TGTGCCAGCAGCCTAAGGGGAAATAGCGGAACCTACGAGCAGTACTTC. This encodes CASSLRGNSGTYEQYF.

This clone turned up a few times. The genes are TRBV4-2 and TRBJ2-7; 12 positions agree with TRBD2. Germline-derived CDR1 and CDR2 are LGHNA and YNFKEQ. This CDR3 spans 17 amino acids. V was pared by 1 base and J by 4 bases, with 8 bases of the junction left unmatched. CDR3 amino acids: CASSQGEASGGVYEQYF. DNA for the CDR3: TGTGCCAGCAGCCAAGGCGAGGCTAGCGGGGGGGTTTACGAGCAGTACTTC.